The 26 T cell receptor beta chains presented below share a single source sample, sequenced in a study of graft-versus-host responses after intestinal transplantation. Libraries were prepared by immunoSEQ multiplex PCR; TCRdb keeps only in-frame clonotypes and omits some of them. The sample includes 6,600 or so clones, roughly a quarter of them seen just once. Investigators plated roughly 200,000 CFSE-labeled responder cells together with roughly 200,000 irradiated stimulator cells labeled with violet dye. Sequencing was performed on alloreactive CD8+ T cells from a mixed lymphocyte reaction culture, taken before transplantation. Noted subset: CFSE-low proliferating T cells sorted from approximately six-day pre-transplant mixed lymphocyte reaction (GvH or HvG direction). The receptors here all came from a human patient who was an organ donor for intestinal transplantation.

By its share, this clone is medium-sized. This chain links TRBV18 with TRBJ2-1, with 11 bases identical to TRBD2. With 3 bases clipped from V and 2 bases from J, the junction kept 0 bases outside the gene matches. The CDR3 consists of 15 residues. Germline V gene sequence: CDR1 KGHSH, CDR2 LQKENI. Here the CDR3 DNA reads TGTGCCAGCTCACCGACTAGCGGGACCTACAATGAGCAGTTCTTC. This gives the protein CASSPTSGTYNEQFF. Filled out from reference TRBV18 and TRBJ2-1, the complete variable domain reads NAGVMQNPRHLVRRRGQEARLRCSPMKGHSHVYWYRQLPEEGLKFMVYLQKENIIDESGMPKERFSAEFPKEGPSILRIQQVVRGDSAAYFCASSPTSGTYNEQFFGPGTRLTVL.

Regarding this clone: A read error may account for a junction end that differs from germline. The chain carries TRBV12-5 and TRBJ2-2, with D tentatively TRBD1 or TRBD2 (5 bases each). Germline CDR1 LGHNT, CDR2 FRNRAP. The CDR3 runs to 18 residues. The chain's CDR3 is CASGLKGRQKGEHRGAVF. CDR3 nucleotides: TGTGCTAGTGGTTTGAAGGGACGCCAAAAGGGCGAACACCGGGGAGCTGTTTTT.

In this sample, this clone turned up a few times. The gene calls are TRBV7-9 and TRBJ2-7; TRBD1 or TRBD2 may be the D gene (6 bases each). In germline, CDR1 is SEHNR, CDR2 FQNEAQ (reference sequence). Trimming took off 1 base at V and 3 bases at J, with 10 bases between the two ends. This CDR3 is built from 14 residues. CDR3 protein: CASSLGGGGYEQYF. For the CDR3, the DNA is TGTGCCAGCAGCTTAGGCGGAGGGGGCTACGAGCAGTACTTC.

By frequency in the sample, this clone is medium-sized. V and J are TRBV5-1 and TRBJ2-3; TRBD1 matches 11 bases. The germline gives CDR1 SGHRS, CDR2 YFSETQ. V dropped 2 bases and J dropped 5; count of bases not matched to a gene: 7. CDR3 length equals 16 residues. The CDR3 bases are TGCGCCAGCAGCTTCGGACAGGGGGCGTTGGTAGATACGCAGTATTTT. It yields the protein CASSFGQGALVDTQYF.

The CDR3 region has the DNA TGTGCCAGCAGTTACGGGACCTTCTATGGCTACACCTTC. Translated: CASSYGTFYGYTF. V usage is TRBV6-5 and J usage is TRBJ1-2, with a weak D call TRBD1 (5 bases). Germline loops: CDR1 MNHEY, CDR2 SVGAGI. V lost 2 bases and J 4 bases, leaving 8 bases between the germline ends. This CDR3 region has 13 residues.

The CDR3 sequence is CATFTKPGVSTDTQYF. The CDR3 DNA follows: TGTGCCACCTTTACGAAGCCGGGAGTTAGCACAGATACGCAGTATTTT. The chain links TRBV28 to TRBJ2-3; D may be TRBD2 (6 bases). CDR3 size: 16 residues. CDR1 is MDHEN, CDR2 SYDVKM, per germline. V lost 10 bases, J lost 0 bases, and 20 bases lay in between.

By sample fraction, this clone is medium-sized. The chain uses TRBV4-1 and TRBJ1-1; D gene unclear. Trimming left V 1 base short and J 0 bases short, with 6 bases between. The CDR3 is made up of 14 amino acids. Germline V gives CDR1 MGHRA, CDR2 YSYEKL. The CDR3 bases are TGCGCCAGCAGCCAAGCAGGTCTGAACACTGAAGCTTTCTTT. Translation gives CASSQAGLNTEAFF.

A few counts support this clone. The rearrangement links TRBV4-1 to TRBJ1-4; no clear D gene. CDR3 size: 16 residues. Trimming took off 5 bases at V and 0 bases at J, with 13 bases between the two ends. Per germline, CDR1 MGHRA and CDR2 YSYEKL. The CDR3 reads CASSIGVLATNEKLFF. CDR3 DNA: TGCGCCAGCAGCATTGGTGTCCTGGCAACTAATGAAAAACTGTTTTTT.

As regards this clone: The likely explanation is a read error, given a far larger clone one base away. The chain combines TRBV28 with TRBJ2-1; D ambiguous. Germline lookup yields CDR1 MDHEN and CDR2 SYDVKM. V gave up 4 bases and J gave up 6 bases, with 16 bases separating them. This CDR3 has 15 residues. The CDR3 coding sequence is TGTGCCAGCAGTTACACCGGACGTCTTAGCAATGAGCAGTTCTTC. This codes for CASSYTGRLSNEQFF. The variable domain in full, completed from reference TRBV28 and TRBJ2-1, reads DVKVTQSSRYLVKRTGEKVFLECVQDMDHENMFWYRQDPGLGLRLIYFSYDVKMKEKGDIPEGYSVSREKKERFSLILESASTNQTSMYLCASSYTGRLSNEQFFGPGTRLTVL.

The V gene is TRBV8-2, the J gene TRBJ1-2; the D call of TRBD1 is as the table states it, not checked on the DNA. TRBV8-2 has pseudogene status. The length of the CDR3 is 15 residues. CDR3 nucleotides: TGTGGCAGCCCGACAAGGATACGAAAGACCTATGGCTACACCTTC. Encoded protein: CGSPTRIRKTYGYTF.

This clone has a handful of counts. A read error may explain this, as a much larger clone is one base away. This chain links TRBV14 with TRBJ2-2, with 8 bases lining up with TRBD2. The V gene end was trimmed by 1 base and the J gene end by 0 bases; junction bases not matched to a gene: 7. Germline assignment: CDR1 SGHDN and CDR2 FVKESK. The length of the CDR3 is 18 residues. The DNA of the CDR3 is TGTGCCAGCAGCCAAGCTCTGGAGACTAGCGCGAACACCGGGGAGCTGTTTTTT. Translating gives CASSQALETSANTGELFF.

This clone was detected only a few times. The chain links TRBV5-5 to TRBJ2-1, with D unresolved. The ends were cut back, 1 base at V and 0 bases at J, with 8 bases in the middle. The CDR3 extends over 15 amino acids. Germline CDR1 reads SGHKS; CDR2 reads YYEKEE (reference sequence). The CDR3 sequence is CASSLWQSSYNEQFF. As DNA, the CDR3 is TGTGCCAGCAGCTTGTGGCAGAGCTCCTACAATGAGCAGTTCTTC.

V gene TRBV7-2 combines with J gene TRBJ1-1; D is uncertain. Germline CDR1 reads SGHTA; CDR2 reads FQGNSA. This CDR3 has 13 residues. Trimming took off 3 bases at V and 5 bases at J, with 10 bases between the two ends. The DNA for the CDR3 is TGTGCCAGCAGCTTGGCGCTCGGGACTGAAGCTTTCTTT. Protein sequence: CASSLALGTEAFF.

The rearrangement uses TRBV5-1 and TRBJ2-1; TRBD1 matches 8 bases. The CDR3 sequence is 17 residues long. The ends lost 2 bases at V and 7 bases at J; junction bases unmatched: 14. The germline V gene has CDR1 SGHRS and CDR2 YFSETQ. As DNA, the CDR3 is TGCGCCAGCAGCTTAGCCGCTCTCAGGGGGCGCAAAAATGAGCAGTTCTTC. Its translation: CASSLAALRGRKNEQFF.

This clone occurred a few times. Other nucleotide sequences in the sample specify the same CDR3. The chain combines TRBV27 with TRBJ2-7; 11 nucleotides agree with TRBD2. From germline, CDR1 is MNHEY and CDR2 SMNVEV (reference sequence). This CDR3 comprises 14 residues. V lost 3 bases, J lost 3 bases, and 1 base stayed unmatched. CDR3 DNA: TGTGCCAGCAGTTTTGGGACTAGCGGCTACGAGCAGTACTTC. It specifies CASSFGTSGYEQYF.

This sequence joins TRBV7-6 and TRBJ2-4; D is perhaps TRBD2 (5 bases). Trimming stripped 2 bases from V and 8 bases from J, with 13 bases between. This CDR3 is built from 14 residues. Germline CDR1 SGHVS, CDR2 FNYEAQ. CDR3 DNA: TGTGCCAGCAGCTTATCGCCGGGGATAGACATTCAGTACTTC. It codes for CASSLSPGIDIQYF.

The V and J genes are TRBV6-5 and TRBJ2-7; D remains ambiguous. Germline CDR1 MNHEY, CDR2 SVGAGI. Trimming took off 0 bases at V and 2 bases at J, with 5 bases between the two ends. The CDR3 covers 13 residues. This CDR3 is CASSYSGTYEQYF. The DNA for the CDR3 is TGTGCCAGCAGTTACTCAGGGACCTACGAGCAGTACTTC.

This clone was found a few times. V usage is TRBV21-1 and J usage is TRBJ1-3; TRBD1, the table's D call, lacks a check against the DNA. TRBV21-1 is assigned pseudogene status. This CDR3 is built from 12 residues. The CDR3 nucleotides read TGTGCCGGTCGGACAGGAGGAAACACCATATATTTT. Encoded protein: CAGRTGGNTIYF.

Points on this clone: Other DNA sequences in the sample encode the same CDR3. CDR3 sequence (DNA): TGTGCCAGCAGCTTAGGTGTGCGGGAGATGGGCACAGATACGCAGTATTTT. Amino acids: CASSLGVREMGTDTQYF. V and J are TRBV7-6 and TRBJ2-3; 7 positions match TRBD2. The germline gives CDR1 SGHVS, CDR2 FNYEAQ. This CDR3 comprises 17 residues. With 1 base clipped from V and 1 base from J, the junction kept 8 bases outside the gene matches.

In this sample, this clone turned up a few times. The V and J genes are TRBV4-1 and TRBJ2-7; weak D call: TRBD2 (5 bases). Germline CDR1 reads MGHRA; CDR2 reads YSYEKL. The CDR3 is 17 residues long. The germline V and J ends were trimmed by 1 base and 5 bases, with 21 bases remaining between them. CDR3 DNA: TGCGCCAGCAGCCAAGTTTACGCGCGGGTGGAGGCCCACGAGCAGTACTTC. This gives the protein CASSQVYARVEAHEQYF.

In this sample, this clone turned up a few times. V and J are TRBV7-3 and TRBJ2-1; D is perhaps TRBD2 (5 bases). The germline V gene encodes CDR1 SGHTA and CDR2 FQGTGA. This CDR3 contains 17 residues. The germline V and J ends were trimmed by 4 bases and 0 bases, with 16 bases remaining between them. The chain's CDR3 is CASSWAAYGSSYNEQFF. CDR3 coding DNA: TGTGCCAGCAGCTGGGCGGCGTATGGGAGCTCCTACAATGAGCAGTTCTTC. The variable domain in full, completed from reference TRBV7-3 and TRBJ2-1, reads GAGVSQTPSNKVTEKGKYVELRCDPISGHTALYWYRQSLGQGPEFLIYFQGTGAADDSGLPNDRFFAVRPEGSVSTLKIQRTERGDSAVYLCASSWAAYGSSYNEQFFGPGTRLTVL.

The CDR3 reads CASSYIRLASEQYF. The CDR3, as DNA: TGTGCCAGCAGTTACATTAGACTAGCAAGCGAGCAGTACTTC. J is TRBJ2-7 and V is TRBV6-5, with TRBD2 matching 7 bases. The V gene end was trimmed by 2 bases and the J gene end by 6 bases; junction bases not matched to a gene: 7. Germline loops: CDR1 MNHEY, CDR2 SVGAGI. This CDR3 is 14 amino acids long.

The chain recombines TRBV29-1 with TRBJ2-3; D is tentatively TRBD1 or TRBD2 (5 bases each). The CDR3 covers 16 residues. Germline V gene sequence: CDR1 SQVTM, CDR2 ANQGSEA. Trimming removed 4 bases at V and 3 bases at J, with 20 bases between. The CDR3 region is CSVGLAWGTTTDTQYF. DNA for the CDR3: TGCAGCGTTGGTCTAGCTTGGGGCACAACAACAGATACGCAGTATTTT.

CDR3 protein: CASSQDLTSGSMAGELFF. The CDR3 bases are TGTGCCAGCAGCCAAGACCTAACTAGCGGGAGTATGGCCGGGGAGCTGTTTTTT. V is TRBV4-2 and J is TRBJ2-2; 11 nucleotides align to TRBD2. The V and J ends lost 0 bases and 6 bases, in that order; junction bases with no gene match: 9. The CDR3 runs 18 residues. CDR1 is LGHNA, CDR2 YNFKEQ, per germline.

The chain recombines TRBV4-1 with TRBJ1-5, with D unresolved. The V end lost 4 bases, the J end lost 4 bases, and 20 bases lay between the germline ends. This CDR3 has 17 amino acids. Per the germline V gene, CDR1 is MGHRA and CDR2 is YSYEKL. CDR3 nucleotides: TGCGCCAGCAGCCTCTGGGCGGCCGGAAAGTGGAATCAGCCCCAGCATTTT. Translated, it gives CASSLWAAGKWNQPQHF.

The rearrangement joins TRBV30 to TRBJ2-3; a possible D gene is TRBD2 (5 bases). Germline V gene lookup returns CDR1 GTSNPN and CDR2 SVGIG (reference sequence). The CDR3 is made up of 13 amino acids. V lost 1 base, J lost 4 bases, and 9 bases lay in between. The DNA for the CDR3 is TGTGCCTGGAGTGGGGCTAGCCCAGATACGCAGTATTTT. This gives the protein CAWSGASPDTQYF.